Presented here are 15 T cell receptor beta chains from one specimen sequenced in a study of CD8+ T cells in alopecia areata. cDNA reverse transcribed from extracted RNA served as the sequencing template. Here immunoSEQ multiplex PCR was the method, and the copy in TCRdb shows in-frame clones only, minus some. The table lists nearly 200,000 clones, roughly 50% of them singletons. Documented treatment: oral pan-JAK inhibitor, 5-10 mg twice daily. This specimen was CD4+ T cells sorted from blood, taken at week 24, from a patient treated with tofacitinib. The receptors here all came from a human donor with alopecia areata.

This chain joins TRBV6-5 and TRBJ1-1; D not resolved. Germline CDR1 MNHEY, CDR2 SVGAGI. The V gene lost 6 bases and the J gene lost 2 bases, with 7 bases spanning the gap. This CDR3 contains 12 residues. The chain's CDR3 is CASRAINTEAFF. Written as DNA, the CDR3 is TGTGCCAGCAGAGCGATTAACACTGAAGCTTTCTTT.

The V gene is TRBV11-1, the J gene TRBJ2-7; 7 bases match TRBD1. The junction had 5 bases not matched to a gene; V was cut back by 3 bases and J by 0 bases. Germline V gene lookup returns CDR1 SGHAT and CDR2 FQDESV (reference sequence). The CDR3 totals 15 residues. The CDR3 here is CASSFTRDSSYEQYF. The CDR3, as DNA: TGTGCCAGCAGCTTCACCCGGGACAGCTCCTACGAGCAGTACTTC.

This clone was seen a few times. The chain is built from TRBV29-1 and TRBJ2-2; D unresolved. This CDR3 comprises 12 residues. V lost 4 bases to trimming and J lost 7 bases, with 10 bases between them. The germline gives CDR1 SQVTM, CDR2 ANQGSEA. CDR3 sequence (DNA): TGCAGCGTTGGGGCCATAGACGGGGAGCTGTTTTTT. It encodes CSVGAIDGELFF.

This clone was picked up a small number of times. The chain couples TRBV7-2 to TRBJ2-3; 14 nucleotides align to TRBD2. V was pared by 4 bases and J by 5 bases, with 11 bases of the junction left unmatched. The V gene's germline CDR1 is SGHTA and CDR2 FQGNSA. The CDR3 extends over 18 amino acids. The CDR3 DNA sequence: TGTGCCAGCAGCTCCCAGACTAGCGGGAGGGCGAGGGGAGATACGCAGTATTTT. Translating gives CASSSQTSGRARGDTQYF.

This chain uses TRBV7-2 with TRBJ2-7; unclear D gene. The germline V gene encodes CDR1 SGHTA and CDR2 FQGNSA. Trimming took 3 bases from V and 7 from J, leaving 13 bases between them. CDR3 length: 13 residues. The CDR3 nucleotides are TGTGCCAGCAGCTTTGGACCCTTGAGGGAGCAGTACTTC. Its protein product is CASSFGPLREQYF.

The chain combines TRBV29-1 with TRBJ2-1; D may be TRBD2 (6 bases). Trimming removed 4 bases from V and 7 bases from J, with 11 bases in between. Germline values: CDR1 SQVTM, CDR2 ANQGSEA. The CDR3 totals 12 residues. In DNA, the CDR3 is TGCAGCGTTGCGGCTAGCGTGAATGAGCAGTTCTTC. Translation gives CSVAASVNEQFF.

This clone has only a few counts. The same CDR3 is also encoded by other DNA sequences in this sample. The chain has TRBV29-1 and TRBJ2-7; TRBD1 matches 10 bases. The trim removed 4 bases at V and 3 bases at J, leaving 0 bases unmatched. The CDR3 extends over 12 amino acids. CDR1 is SQVTM and CDR2 is ANQGSEA in the germline V gene. The CDR3 sequence: CSVGTGGYEQYF. As DNA, the CDR3 is TGCAGCGTTGGGACAGGGGGCTACGAGCAGTACTTC.

This rearrangement joins TRBV5-1 to TRBJ1-1; D is possibly TRBD1 (6 bases). Trimming left V 3 bases short and J 6 bases short, with 21 bases between. The CDR3 is 16 amino acids. The germline V gene encodes CDR1 SGHRS and CDR2 YFSETQ. The CDR3 DNA reads as TGCGCCAGCAGCTCTCTTCCAGGGGTCCTCGGTGCTGAAGCTTTCTTT. Translating gives CASSSLPGVLGAEAFF.

The chain is built from TRBV2 and TRBJ2-1; no clear D. V dropped 8 bases and J dropped 6 bases, with 8 bases sitting between them. CDR3 size: 11 residues. Germline loops: CDR1 SNHLY, CDR2 FYNNEI. This CDR3 reads CASWAGNEQFF. CDR3 DNA sequence: TGTGCCAGCTGGGCCGGCAATGAGCAGTTCTTC.

The genes are TRBV11-2 and TRBJ2-5; 7 positions match TRBD2. V dropped 3 bases and J dropped 5; count of bases not matched to a gene: 9. CDR1 is SGHAT and CDR2 is FQNNGV in the germline V gene. There are 15 residues in the CDR3. The CDR3 bases are TGTGCCAGCAGCTTTTCCCCAGGGAGGGCGGAGACCCAGTACTTC. Its translation: CASSFSPGRAETQYF.

A few counts support this clone. The chain joins TRBV7-2 to TRBJ1-1; a weak D match, TRBD1 (6 bases). There are 15 residues in the CDR3. Trimming shortened V by 5 bases and J by 4 bases, and 17 bases separated the two germline ends. Per germline, CDR1 SGHTA and CDR2 FQGNSA. This CDR3 reads CASSVQGISGTEAFF. Written as DNA, the CDR3 is TGTGCCAGCAGCGTACAGGGAATTTCGGGCACTGAAGCTTTCTTT.

V is TRBV7-2 and J is TRBJ1-4, with D hard to call. CDR1 is SGHTA, CDR2 FQGNSA, per germline. With 0 bases removed from V and 8 bases from J, the gap between germline ends came to 16 bases. The CDR3 sequence is 16 residues long. CDR3: CASSLAGGGMEEKLFF. CDR3 DNA: TGTGCCAGCAGCTTAGCCGGCGGCGGGATGGAGGAAAAACTGTTTTTT.

J is TRBJ1-2 and V is TRBV9, with 10 positions matching TRBD1. V dropped 3 bases and J dropped 1; count of bases not matched to a gene: 3. CDR1 and CDR2 (germline): SGDLS, YYNGEE. CDR3 length equals 15 residues. The CDR3 loop reads CASSAGTGVNYGYTF. CDR3 coding DNA: TGTGCCAGCAGCGCCGGGACAGGGGTTAACTATGGCTACACCTTC. The variable domain in full, with the rest retrieved from reference TRBV9 and TRBJ1-2, is DSGVTQTPKHLITATGQRVTLRCSPRSGDLSVYWYQQSLDQGLQFLIQYYNGEERAKGNILERFSAQQFPDLHSELNLSSLELGDSALYFCASSAGTGVNYGYTFGSGTRLTVV.

The chain uses TRBV5-6 and TRBJ2-5; D not certain. Trimming shortened V by 2 bases and J by 4 bases, and 15 bases separated the two germline ends. The CDR3 is made up of 15 amino acids. In germline, CDR1 is SGHDT, CDR2 YYEEEE. The CDR3 here is CASSLTFKRRETQYF. CDR3 bases: TGTGCCAGCAGCTTAACATTTAAGAGGAGAGAGACCCAGTACTTC.

The genes are TRBV10-3 and TRBJ2-5; D gene ambiguous. Germline V CDR1 and CDR2: ENHRY, SYGVKD. The ends were cut back, 4 bases at V and 5 bases at J, with 8 bases in the middle. This CDR3 has 12 residues. CDR3 in amino acids: CAISAGRETQYF. The CDR3, as DNA: TGTGCCATCAGTGCGGGTCGGGAGACCCAGTACTTC.